This T cell receptor (beta chain) was obtained from a study of T-cell reconstitution after alpha-beta-depleted transplantation in children. J lost 7 bases, V lost 6 bases, and 5 bases had no gene match. The CDR3 runs 12 residues. Germline CDR1 is SQVTM and CDR2 is ANQGSEA. This clonotype was seen many times. Unique molecular identifiers were incorporated into the prepared TCRbeta library. MiXCR was run by TCRdb on the PCR reads, yielding one entry per CDR3 protein. This table holds more than 550,000 distinct CDR3 sequences, more than 9% found once. Sequenced here: PBMCs from the stem cell graft donor, sampled from the stem cell graft. The genes are TRBV29-1 and TRBJ2-1; 8 bases line up with TRBD1. The receptor was derived from a human donor who donated a stem cell graft to a child with acute myeloid leukemia. The DNA for the CDR3 is TGCAGCGTCAGACAGGGGAGGAATGAGCAGTTCTTC. It yields the protein CSVRQGRNEQFF.